This TCR beta chain emerged from a study of beta chain features in type 1 diabetes. Study summary: Roughly 110,000,000 sorted cells were examined across all samples.

This clone was seen only a few times. Its antigen is still unknown. Germline CDR1 SEHNR, CDR2 FQNEAQ (reference sequence). The CDR3 is made up of 15 amino acids. Trimming pared 7 bases from V and 1 base from J, leaving 16 bases between. The authors reverse transcribed all of the isolated RNA, so sequencing captured expressed TCRB transcripts. The assay was immunoSEQ multiplex PCR, and TCRdb's table has in-frame clones only and misses some. The repertoire holds a few hundred thousand clones, with around 16% as singletons. Study-wide findings and caveats: Type 1 diabetes patients had VDJ junctions that carried fewer insertions and more deletions. In cDNA sequencing, cells with high TCR expression could be over-represented.

This chain joins TRBV7-9 and TRBJ1-1; the D is unclear. This receptor was taken from a woman aged 18-29 years in good health. Sequenced sample: naive CD4+ T cells from blood. CDR3 region: CASTPSRGQNTEAFF. In DNA form, the CDR3 reads TGTGCCAGCACCCCTAGTCGAGGGCAGAACACTGAAGCTTTCTTT. Looking up the rest from reference TRBV7-9 and TRBJ1-1 gives the full variable domain: DTGVSQNPRHKITKRGQNVTFRCDPISEHNRLYWYRQTLGQGPEFLTYFQNEAQLEKSRLLSDRFSAERPKGSFSTLEIQRTEQGDSAMYLCASTPSRGQNTEAFFGQGTRLTVV.